Included here is one TCR beta chain sequence, with context. This sample stems from a study of cytomegalovirus exposure and HLA in healthy donors. V was pared by 0 bases and J by 3 bases, with 6 bases between. The CDR3 length is 13 residues. Germline CDR1 MNHEY, CDR2 SVGAGI. PCR employed 60 Vbeta and 13 Jbeta primers. TCRdb's copy holds only in-frame clones and misses some; the assay was immunoSEQ multiplex PCR. The sample shows roughly 100,000 clones, over 75% of them seen only once. This TCR derives from a man aged 25-45 years in good health and CMV-seropositive. This chain joins TRBV6-5 and TRBJ2-7; D gene ambiguous. Sample: PBMCs. This CDR3 reads CASSYSVNYEQYF. DNA for the CDR3: TGTGCCAGCAGTTACTCCGTAAACTACGAGCAGTACTTC.